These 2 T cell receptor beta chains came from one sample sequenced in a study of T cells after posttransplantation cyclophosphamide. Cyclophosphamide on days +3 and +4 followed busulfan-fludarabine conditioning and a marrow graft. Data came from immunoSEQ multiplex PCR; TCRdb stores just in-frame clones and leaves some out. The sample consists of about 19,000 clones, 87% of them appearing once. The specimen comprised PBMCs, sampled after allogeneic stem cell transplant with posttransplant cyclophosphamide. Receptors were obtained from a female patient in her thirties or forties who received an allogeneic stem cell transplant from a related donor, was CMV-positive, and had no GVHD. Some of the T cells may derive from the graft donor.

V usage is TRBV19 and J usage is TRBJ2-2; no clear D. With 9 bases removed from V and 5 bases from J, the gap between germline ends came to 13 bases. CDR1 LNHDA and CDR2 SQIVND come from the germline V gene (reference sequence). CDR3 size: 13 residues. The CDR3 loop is CASLLAWTGELFF. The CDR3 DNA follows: TGTGCCAGCCTACTTGCCTGGACCGGGGAGCTGTTTTTT.

CDR3 sequence: CASNKITGHRQETQYF. For the CDR3, the DNA is TGTGCCAGCAACAAAATCACGGGACACCGACAAGAGACCCAGTACTTC. The gene calls are TRBV21-1 and TRBJ2-5; the table's D call, TRBD1, was not checked against the DNA. TRBV21-1 is a known pseudogene. This CDR3 is 16 amino acids long.